This TCR beta chain comes out of a study of response to subunit inactivated influenza vaccine. This clonotype was recorded at least ten times. Relative to the germline gene, one junction end is altered; a read error may explain this. Via MiXCR, TCRdb re-called the RT-PCR reads, giving one row per CDR3 protein. The repertoire includes over 800,000 distinct CDR3 sequences, about 20% of them detected once, and about 10% sits in the top ten. Germline CDR1 reads SGHRS; CDR2 reads YFSETQ. This CDR3 region has 15 residues. This TCR came from a man aged 50 or older who received an inactivated influenza vaccine. The chain carries TRBV5-1 and TRBJ2-1; TRBD1 might be the D (6 bases). The material sequenced was PBMCs from blood, taken roughly 5 days after vaccination. For the CDR3, the DNA is TGTGCCAGCAGCTTAGGACAGAGCTCCTACAATGAGCAGTTCTTC. It translates to CASSLGQSSYNEQFF. Complete variable domain (other parts from reference TRBV5-1 and TRBJ2-1): KAGVTQTPRYLIKTRGQQVTLSCSPISGHRSVSWYQQTPGQGLQFLFEYFSETQRNKGNFPGRFSGRQFSNSRSEMNVSTLELGDSALYLCASSLGQSSYNEQFFGPGTRLTVL.